The rows below give T cell receptor beta chains drawn from one sample of a study of T cell changes during pregnancy in multiple sclerosis. Produced via immunoSEQ multiplex PCR; TCRdb's table is partial and in-frame only. The sample includes roughly 80,000 clones, roughly 93% seen only once; the top ten take approximately 0.93%. The material sequenced was peripheral blood, taken in the first trimester of pregnancy. All receptors derive from a female donor with multiple sclerosis, enrolled in a pregnancy study. Both conserved end residues are part of each CDR3. The D gene is left open where the match is weak. Clone size is shown for a subset of rows, as once, few, many or a class of expanded clone.

V	length	J	D	size	CDR3	DNA
TRBV7-9	14	TRBJ1-1	-	-	CASSKNGGVTEAFF	TGTGCCAGCAGCAAAAACGGGGGGGTCACTGAAGCTTTCTTT
TRBV6-5	14	TRBJ2-7	TRBD2	-	CASRGTSAAYEQYF	TGTGCCAGCAGAGGGACTAGCGCCGCCTACGAGCAGTACTTC
TRBV11-2	17	TRBJ2-3	TRBD2	-	CASSLGVAGVSTDTQYF	TGTGCCAGCAGCTTAGGAGTGGCGGGGGTGAGCACAGATACGCAGTATTTT
TRBV30	15	TRBJ2-5	-	once	CAWSVGLAEQETQYF	TGTGCCTGGAGTGTCGGTTTAGCGGAACAAGAGACCCAGTACTTC
TRBV7-8	15	TRBJ1-2	TRBD1	-	CASSPLDRLNYGYTF	TGTGCCAGCAGCCCCTTGGACAGGCTAAACTATGGCTACACCTTC
TRBV7-2	16	TRBJ2-1	TRBD2	-	CASSLVSGRLYNEQFF	TGTGCCAGCAGTTTAGTTAGCGGGAGGCTGTACAATGAGCAGTTCTTC
TRBV7-2	13	TRBJ2-5	-	-	CASSLNRDETQYF	TGTGCCAGCAGCTTAAACAGGGACGAGACCCAGTACTTC
TRBV27	14	TRBJ1-4	-	-	CASSKTVYNEKLFF	TGTGCCAGCAGTAAGACAGTATACAATGAAAAACTGTTTTTT
TRBV10-3	12	TRBJ2-1	-	once	CAISGANNEQFF	TGTGCCATCAGTGGGGCGAATAATGAGCAGTTCTTC
TRBV7-9	19	TRBJ1-6	TRBD1	-	CASSFTSGTESSYNSPLHF	TGTGCCAGCAGCTTCACATCCGGGACAGAGAGCTCCTATAATTCACCCCTCCACTTT
TRBV7-2	12	TRBJ1-2	-	once	CASSLTRSGYTF	TGTGCCAGCAGCCTGACAAGATCTGGCTACACCTTC
TRBV6-1	12	TRBJ1-2	-	-	CASSEGGRGPTF	TGTGCCAGCAGTGAAGGAGGGAGGGGACCAACCTTC
TRBV7-2	13	TRBJ2-7	-	-	CASSRGPPDEQYF	TGTGCCAGCAGCCGGGGTCCACCCGACGAGCAGTACTTC
TRBV2	14	TRBJ2-3	-	-	CASSKRVGTDTQYF	TGTGCCAGCAGTAAGCGAGTCGGCACAGATACGCAGTATTTT
TRBV4-1	13	TRBJ1-2	-	-	CASSLVGGEGYTF	TGCGCCAGCAGCCTCGTAGGGGGTGAGGGCTACACCTTC
TRBV9	16	TRBJ2-1	TRBD1	-	CASSIEQGVIYNEQFF	TGTGCCAGCAGCATAGAACAGGGGGTTATATACAATGAGCAGTTCTTC
TRBV6-5	13	TRBJ1-6	-	few	CATTPGYNSPLHF	TGTGCCACTACCCCAGGTTATAATTCACCCCTCCACTTT
TRBV27	16	TRBJ1-2	-	-	CASSLIRDRLNYGYTF	TGTGCCAGCAGTTTAATCCGAGACAGGCTAAACTATGGCTACACCTTC
TRBV28	14	TRBJ2-7	-	-	CASSTTRDSYEQYF	TGTGCCAGCAGTACGACTAGGGACTCCTACGAGCAGTACTTC
TRBV7-2	16	TRBJ2-1	TRBD2	once	CASSVHRGGRVNEQFF	TGTGCCAGCAGCGTACACCGGGGGGGCCGTGTCAATGAGCAGTTCTTC
TRBV4-3	14	TRBJ1-4	-	-	CASSQDRPGEKLFF	TGCGCCAGCAGCCAAGATCGACCGGGGGAAAAACTGTTTTTT
TRBV18	12	TRBJ2-1	-	once	CASSEGGNEQFF	TGTGCCAGCTCCGAGGGCGGCAATGAGCAGTTCTTC
TRBV5-1	18	TRBJ2-7	TRBD2	-	CASSLRSSGGTYSYEQYF	TGCGCCAGCAGCCTGAGGTCTAGCGGGGGTACCTACTCCTACGAGCAGTACTTC
TRBV7-3	13	TRBJ1-5	TRBD1	-	CASSSDRGGPQHF	TGTGCCAGCAGCTCGGACAGGGGGGGGCCCCAGCATTTT
TRBV5-1	15	TRBJ1-1	-	-	CASSLGGAINTEAFF	TGCGCCAGCAGCTTGGGGGGAGCCATTAACACTGAAGCTTTCTTT
TRBV27	17	TRBJ2-1	-	-	CASSSPLRGSSYNEQFF	TGTGCCAGCAGTTCCCCTCTTAGAGGAAGCTCCTACAATGAGCAGTTCTTC
TRBV9	18	TRBJ1-1	-	once	CASSVSGSLTLMNTEAFF	TGTGCCAGCAGCGTATCTGGAAGTCTGACTCTCATGAACACTGAAGCTTTCTTT
TRBV18	18	TRBJ1-2	-	-	CASSGRAPAHQENYGYTF	TGTGCCAGCTCGGGCAGGGCGCCAGCTCACCAGGAAAACTATGGCTACACCTTC
TRBV10-3	12	TRBJ2-5	TRBD1	-	CATRDSQETQYF	TGTGCCACCCGGGACAGCCAAGAGACCCAGTACTTC
TRBV4-3	16	TRBJ2-5	-	-	CASSQGSGRGQETQYF	TGCGCCAGCAGCCAAGGATCCGGTCGGGGTCAAGAGACCCAGTACTTC
TRBV15	17	TRBJ2-2	-	-	CATSRDQSTSSTGELFF	TGTGCCACCAGCAGAGATCAGTCCACTAGTTCGACCGGGGAGCTGTTTTTT
TRBV6-5	15	TRBJ1-1	-	-	CASRTSRTVNTEAFF	TGTGCCAGCAGGACGTCGAGGACAGTTAACACTGAAGCTTTCTTT
TRBV15	14	TRBJ2-7	-	few	CATSRGGLGYEQYF	TGTGCCACCAGCAGAGGAGGACTCGGATACGAGCAGTACTTC
TRBV27	14	TRBJ1-3	-	-	CASSLGSPGNTIYF	TGTGCCAGCAGTTTGGGCTCCCCTGGAAACACCATATATTTT
TRBV4-1	14	TRBJ2-7	-	-	CASSQDPRTYEQYF	TGCGCCAGCAGCCAAGACCCTCGGACATACGAGCAGTACTTC
TRBV28	15	TRBJ1-5	-	-	CASSLGEREDQPQHF	TGTGCCAGCAGTTTGGGCGAAAGGGAGGATCAGCCCCAGCATTTT
TRBV18	15	TRBJ1-1	-	-	CASSPDRRRDTEAFF	TGTGCCAGCTCACCAGACAGGAGAAGGGACACTGAAGCTTTCTTT
TRBV4-1	16	TRBJ1-5	-	-	CASSHGGDGSNQPQHF	TGCGCCAGCAGCCATGGGGGGGACGGAAGCAATCAGCCCCAGCATTTT
TRBV11-3	17	TRBJ2-1	TRBD2	-	CASSSGPGLAGYNEQFF	TGTGCCAGCAGCTCCGGCCCGGGACTAGCGGGGTACAATGAGCAGTTCTTC
TRBV5-1	15	TRBJ2-7	-	-	CASSSTGIPVYEQYF	TGCGCCAGCAGCTCTACAGGGATCCCCGTCTACGAGCAGTACTTC
TRBV19	17	TRBJ2-2	TRBD1	-	CASSLRDRGSGTGELFF	TGTGCCAGTAGCTTACGTGACAGGGGGTCGGGTACCGGGGAGCTGTTTTTT
TRBV7-2	14	TRBJ2-7	TRBD1	-	CASSEQGVGSEQYF	TGTGCCAGCAGTGAGCAGGGGGTAGGGTCCGAGCAGTACTTC
TRBV2	13	TRBJ1-4	TRBD1	-	CASNQGAGEKLFF	TGTGCCAGCAACCAGGGGGCGGGTGAAAAACTGTTTTTT
TRBV7-6	14	TRBJ1-1	-	-	CASSREVGGTEAFF	TGTGCCAGCAGTCGGGAGGTGGGAGGCACTGAAGCTTTCTTT
TRBV27	15	TRBJ2-7	TRBD2	-	CASSPTGTYKGLSYF	TGTGCCAGCAGTCCCACCGGGACTTATAAGGGACTATCATACTTC
TRBV29-1	13	TRBJ2-5	-	-	CSVRGGRGETQYF	TGCAGCGTTAGAGGTGGAAGAGGGGAGACCCAGTACTTC
TRBV14	16	TRBJ2-2	TRBD2	-	CASRRLAGGLTGELFF	TGTGCCAGCAGACGACTAGCGGGAGGCCTCACCGGGGAGCTGTTTTTT
TRBV9	16	TRBJ2-3	TRBD2	-	CASSVGAGAGTDTQYF	TGTGCCAGCAGCGTAGGGGCGGGAGCGGGAACAGATACGCAGTATTTT
TRBV5-1	13	TRBJ2-3	-	-	CASWREIPDTQYF	TGCGCCAGCTGGAGGGAGATCCCAGATACGCAGTATTTT
TRBV19	15	TRBJ1-6	-	-	CASSIGSSYNSPLHF	TGTGCCAGTAGTATTGGGAGCTCCTATAATTCACCCCTCCACTTT
TRBV27	11	TRBJ2-2	-	-	CASTNTGELFF	TGTGCCAGCACTAACACCGGGGAGCTGTTTTTT
TRBV15	16	TRBJ2-7	-	-	CATSRGRDSHFYEQYF	TGTGCCACCAGCAGGGGCCGGGACTCCCATTTTTACGAGCAGTACTTC
TRBV6-5	16	TRBJ2-2	-	-	CASSYLQGQNTGELFF	TGTGCCAGCAGTTACCTTCAGGGGCAGAACACCGGGGAGCTGTTTTTT
TRBV7-9	13	TRBJ2-7	TRBD2	-	CASRGTSGSEQYF	TGTGCCAGCAGAGGGACTAGCGGGAGCGAGCAGTACTTC
TRBV15	16	TRBJ1-5	-	-	CATRSTRGRGVQPQHF	TGTGCCACCAGAAGTACCCGGGGGAGGGGAGTACAGCCCCAGCATTTT
TRBV27	15	TRBJ2-1	-	-	CASSLDRSSYNEQFF	TGTGCCAGCAGTCTAGACCGAAGCTCCTACAATGAGCAGTTCTTC
TRBV2	16	TRBJ1-6	-	-	CASRARGGKGDSPLHF	TGTGCCAGCAGAGCCCGTGGAGGGAAGGGAGATTCACCCCTCCACTTT
TRBV7-2	15	TRBJ2-3	-	-	CASSLESPRTDTQYF	TGTGCCAGCAGCTTAGAGAGCCCACGCACAGATACGCAGTATTTT
TRBV28	15	TRBJ2-7	-	-	CASSLMDTDSYEQYF	TGTGCCAGCAGTTTAATGGACACTGACTCCTACGAGCAGTACTTC